Below, 21 T cell receptor beta chains from the same sample are listed, as sequenced in a study of blood T cell repertoires in COVID-19. The repertoire was sequenced with immunoSEQ multiplex PCR; TCRdb's copy has only in-frame clones and lacks some. The repertoire includes fewer than 400,000 clones, 90% of them detected once, and about 4% sits in the top ten. Sequencing used PBMCs or T cells enriched from blood (not recorded which). All receptors derive from a woman in her twenties or thirties who had been exposed to COVID-19.

This chain connects TRBV4-3 to TRBJ2-7, with 9 bases that match TRBD2. The CDR3 contains 15 residues. Looked up from germline, CDR1 is LGHNA and CDR2 is YSLEER. The V segment lost 0 bases and the J segment 6 bases; nucleotides outside the gene matches: 6. This chain's CDR3 is CASSQDRGGGLEQYF. For the CDR3, the DNA is TGCGCCAGCAGCCAAGACCGCGGGGGGGGACTCGAGCAGTACTTC.

The gene calls are TRBV4-2 and TRBJ2-7, with 9 nucleotides matching TRBD2. CDR1 and CDR2 (germline): LGHNA, YNFKEQ. With V trimmed by 0 bases and J by 3 bases, 3 bases remained unmatched. The CDR3 is 15 residues long. CDR3 DNA sequence: TGTGCCAGCAGCCAAGACAGTAGCGGGGGCTACGAGCAGTACTTC. Protein sequence: CASSQDSSGGYEQYF.

The chain carries TRBV5-1 and TRBJ2-7; 13 nucleotides align to TRBD2. Germline V gene lookup returns CDR1 SGHRS and CDR2 YFSETQ. The CDR3 is made up of 15 amino acids. V shed 4 bases, J shed 2 bases, and the junction held 3 bases outside the gene matches. The CDR3 loop reads CASSQLAGGPYEQYF. DNA for the CDR3: TGCGCCAGCAGCCAACTAGCGGGGGGGCCCTACGAGCAGTACTTC.

This chain joins TRBV12-3 or TRBV12-4 and TRBJ1-1; D is unclear. The CDR3 loop spans 13 amino acids. V lost 1 base and J 5 bases, leaving 8 bases between the germline ends. CDR3: CASSLGGWTEAFF. Here the CDR3 DNA reads TGTGCCAGCAGTTTAGGAGGATGGACTGAAGCTTTCTTT.

This chain joins TRBV6-4 and TRBJ2-2; D uncertain. Deletions cut 4 bases from V and 1 base from J, with 7 bases between. CDR1 is MRHNA, CDR2 SNTAGT, per germline. The CDR3 is 14 amino acids. The CDR3: CASSAERNTGELFF. In DNA, the CDR3 is TGTGCCAGCAGTGCGGAGCGGAACACCGGGGAGCTGTTTTTT.

This chain links TRBV4-3 with TRBJ2-7; D perhaps matches TRBD2 (5 bases). Trimming took 0 bases from V and 2 from J, leaving 20 bases between them. This CDR3 region has 18 residues. In germline, CDR1 is LGHNA, CDR2 YSLEER. CDR3 amino acids: CASSQDSFAAGGPYEQYF. In DNA, the CDR3 is TGCGCCAGCAGCCAAGATTCATTTGCGGCAGGAGGCCCCTACGAGCAGTACTTC.

The V and J genes are TRBV4-2 and TRBJ2-5, with 8 bases matching TRBD2. Germline CDR1 is LGHNA and CDR2 is YNFKEQ. Trimming took 4 bases from V and 2 from J; bases not matched to a gene: 6. The CDR3 is 15 amino acids. The CDR3: CASSPSGGVQETQYF. The DNA for the CDR3 is TGTGCCAGCAGCCCCAGCGGGGGAGTACAAGAGACCCAGTACTTC.

This chain uses TRBV7-2 with TRBJ2-5; TRBD2 matches at 10 bases. CDR3 size: 18 residues. V was clipped by 1 base and J by 1 base; unmatched bases: 9. CDR1 is SGHTA and CDR2 is FQGNSA in the germline V gene. CDR3 protein: CASSLGASGGPIQETQYF. Written as DNA, the CDR3 is TGTGCCAGCAGCTTAGGGGCTAGCGGGGGTCCTATCCAAGAGACCCAGTACTTC.

Remarks on this clone: The junction departs from germline at one end; a sequencing error may be responsible. The CDR3 loop reads CASRYAGQGDSPLHF. In DNA form, the CDR3 reads TGTGCCAGCCGTTACGCGGGGCAGGGTGATTCACCCCTCCACTTT. J is TRBJ1-6 and V is TRBV6-5; D is perhaps TRBD1 (5 bases). Germline V gene sequence: CDR1 MNHEY, CDR2 SVGAGI. CDR3 length: 15 residues.

CDR3 sequence (DNA): TGCGCCAGCAGCCACGCAGAGTGGGACAGCCTCCTGAACACCATATATTTT. Its protein product is CASSHAEWDSLLNTIYF. This chain joins TRBV4-1 and TRBJ1-3, with 7 bases fitting TRBD1. The CDR3 has 17 amino acids. Looked up from germline, CDR1 is MGHRA and CDR2 is YSYEKL. Unmatched junction bases numbered 15, after V lost 3 bases and J lost 7 bases.

The chain joins TRBV6-8 to TRBJ2-1, with unresolved D. Germline CDR1 MNHGY, CDR2 SAAAGT. Between the trimmed V and J ends, which lost 2 bases and 3 bases, there was a span of 11 bases. The CDR3 has 15 amino acids. For the CDR3, the DNA is TGTGCCAGCAGTTACAACAGCTTATACTACAATGAGCAGTTCTTC. Translating it yields CASSYNSLYYNEQFF.

This chain uses TRBV6-4 with TRBJ2-3; weak D call: TRBD2 (6 bases). This CDR3 is built from 15 residues. Germline-derived CDR1 and CDR2 are MRHNA and SNTAGT. V shed 7 bases and J shed 0 bases, with 14 bases lying between them. CDR3 in DNA: TGTGCCAGCACCATTCAGGCGGGGAGCACAGATACGCAGTATTTT. It yields the protein CASTIQAGSTDTQYF.

The chain recombines TRBV23-1 with TRBJ1-4; the D gene is possibly TRBD1 (6 bases). Being an ORF, TRBV23-1 has a function that is uncertain. V was shortened by 6 bases and J by 5 bases, with 22 bases between the two germline ends. This CDR3 contains 17 residues. CDR3 loop: CASSPTYRAGDNEKLFF. CDR3 DNA sequence: TGCGCCAGCAGCCCTACCTACCGGGCAGGGGACAATGAAAAACTGTTTTTT.

The chain links TRBV6-5 to TRBJ2-5; D might be TRBD1 (5 bases). Per germline, CDR1 MNHEY and CDR2 SVGAGI. V was cut by 6 bases and J by 5 bases, with 13 bases left in between. The CDR3 runs 13 residues. CDR3 nucleotides: TGTGCCAGCAGACTCACAGGCCCGGAGACCCAGTACTTC. Translated: CASRLTGPETQYF.

This clone has more than one count but fewer than ten. The chain recombines TRBV7-2 with TRBJ2-7, with 7 bases lining up with TRBD2. Germline V lookup: CDR1 SGHTA, CDR2 FQGNSA. The CDR3 sequence is 14 residues long. V lost 3 bases and J lost 4; bases outside the gene matches: 6. CDR3 sequence (DNA): TGTGCCAGCAGCTTTTCGGGGGAGGGGTACGAGCAGTACTTC. This encodes CASSFSGEGYEQYF.

The J gene is TRBJ1-6, the V gene TRBV18, with D possibly matching TRBD1 (5 bases). V was clipped by 6 bases and J by 10 bases, with 19 bases between them. Germline V lookup: CDR1 KGHSH, CDR2 LQKENI. This CDR3 comprises 15 residues. CDR3 in amino acids: CASSPKWGGESPLHF. The CDR3 coding sequence is TGTGCCAGCTCCCCCAAATGGGGGGGGGAATCACCCCTCCACTTT.

The chain uses TRBV4-1 and TRBJ1-1; D call uncertain. CDR1 is MGHRA and CDR2 is YSYEKL in the germline V gene. Deletions cut 0 bases from V and 3 bases from J, with 8 bases between. This CDR3 has 14 amino acids. CDR3 protein: CASSQDSRHTEAFF. The CDR3 bases are TGCGCCAGCAGCCAAGATAGCAGACACACTGAAGCTTTCTTT.

This clone was seen more than once but under ten times. The V and J genes are TRBV3-1 (or the pseudogene TRBV3-2) and TRBJ1-2; the match to TRBD1 covers 12 bases. This CDR3 is built from 16 residues. Germline trimming cut 3 bases from V and 2 bases from J; bases unmatched to any gene: 4. The germline V gene has CDR1 LGHDT and CDR2 YNNKEL (reference sequence). In nucleotides, the CDR3 is TGTGCCAGCAGCCACGGGACAGGGGGCTTGAACTATGGCTACACCTTC. Amino acids: CASSHGTGGLNYGYTF.

The chain employs TRBV12-1 and TRBJ2-7; the DNA was not used to check the table's D call, TRBD1. TRBV12-1 is given as a pseudogene. The CDR3 covers 15 residues. The CDR3 DNA reads as TGTGCCAGCAGCCCGAGGACAGGGGCGCGGTACGAGCAGTACTTC. It specifies CASSPRTGARYEQYF.

This clone was picked up a small number of times. The chain links TRBV15 to TRBJ2-7; 10 bases line up with TRBD1. Germline V gives CDR1 LNHNV, CDR2 YYDKDF (reference sequence). V lost 2 bases, J lost 6 bases, and 10 bases stayed unmatched. The CDR3 is 16 residues long. CDR3 loop: CATSRSRGTGVAEQYF. For the CDR3, the DNA is TGTGCCACCAGCAGATCTCGGGGGACAGGGGTGGCCGAGCAGTACTTC.

The chain uses TRBV6-5 and TRBJ1-1; D ambiguous. CDR1 and CDR2 (germline): MNHEY, SVGAGI. This CDR3 is 16 amino acids long. The V gene lost 0 bases and the J gene lost 6 bases, with 17 bases spanning the gap. The CDR3 DNA reads as TGTGCCAGCAGTTACTCGGAGGCCGTGGCAAACGCTGAAGCTTTCTTT. It codes for CASSYSEAVANAEAFF.